The 22 T cell receptor beta chains below come from one sample, sequenced in a study of response to subunit inactivated influenza vaccine. TCRdb re-analysed the RT-PCR reads in MiXCR, keeping a single row per CDR3 protein. Of more than 400,000 distinct CDR3 sequences listed, approximately 11% are singletons. The sequencing here drew on PBMCs from blood, taken roughly 48 days after vaccination. The receptors were sampled from a man in his fifties who received an inactivated influenza vaccine.

Only a few counts were recorded for this clonotype. The chain has TRBV5-1 and TRBJ2-5; 8 nucleotides align to TRBD2. CDR1 is SGHRS, CDR2 YFSETQ, per germline. This CDR3 spans 15 amino acids. With 5 bases clipped from V and 3 bases from J, the junction kept 9 bases outside the gene matches. Here the CDR3 reads CASSDRGGREETQYF. The CDR3 DNA reads as TGCGCCAGCAGTGACCGCGGGGGGCGTGAAGAGACCCAGTACTTC.

There are a few counts of this clonotype. This chain connects TRBV27 to TRBJ2-4; 16 positions match TRBD2. V lost 3 bases, J lost 9 bases, and 14 bases stayed unmatched. The germline CDR1 and CDR2 sequences are MNHEY and SMNVEV (reference sequence). This CDR3 spans 19 amino acids. The chain's CDR3 is CASSFQTGTSGGGIGIQYF. The CDR3 nucleotides are TGTGCCAGCAGTTTCCAAACCGGGACTAGCGGGGGGGGTATAGGCATTCAGTACTTC.

The sample holds many counts of this clonotype. The chain links TRBV7-8 to TRBJ2-2, with 9 nucleotides matching TRBD2. This CDR3 contains 15 residues. Germline assignment: CDR1 SGHVS and CDR2 FQNEAQ. V shed 6 bases, J shed 6 bases, and the junction held 8 bases outside the gene matches. The CDR3 sequence is CASSPNVAGAGELFF. CDR3 DNA: TGTGCCAGCAGTCCAAACGTAGCGGGAGCCGGGGAGCTGTTTTTT.

The chain joins TRBV7-2 to TRBJ2-7; D not resolved. Germline V gene data show CDR1 as SGHTA and CDR2 as FQGNSA. V shed 5 bases and J shed 5 bases, with 13 bases lying between them. This CDR3 is built from 13 residues. The CDR3 is CASSTYGPNEQYF. CDR3 bases: TGTGCCAGCAGCACCTACGGACCCAACGAGCAGTACTTC.

This sequence joins TRBV6-1 and TRBJ1-6; TRBD1 might be the D (6 bases). Germline V CDR1 and CDR2: MNHNS, SASEGT. This CDR3 is built from 14 residues. Trimming stripped 6 bases from V and 9 bases from J, with 15 bases between. CDR3 loop: CASSWTDLGSPLHF. CDR3 bases: TGTGCCAGCAGCTGGACAGATCTAGGTTCACCCCTCCACTTT.

The chain couples TRBV28 to TRBJ2-2; the D is unclear. With 9 bases removed from V and 6 bases from J, the gap between germline ends came to 11 bases. The CDR3 runs 12 residues. Per germline, CDR1 MDHEN and CDR2 SYDVKM. The CDR3 region has the DNA TGTGCCAGTAGTAAGGCCCCCGGGGAGCTGTTTTTT. The encoded protein is CASSKAPGELFF.

This clonotype came up a few times. The chain uses TRBV20-1 and TRBJ1-6; 9 bases agree with TRBD1. CDR3 length equals 11 residues. Germline-derived CDR1 and CDR2 are DFQATT and SNEGSKA (reference sequence). V dropped 6 bases and J dropped 10; count of bases not matched to a gene: 1. CDR3 in amino acids: CSAQGASPLHF. CDR3 nucleotide sequence: TGCAGTGCACAGGGGGCCTCACCCCTCCACTTT.

This clonotype was observed a handful of times. V gene TRBV5-1 combines with J gene TRBJ2-5; TRBD2 agrees at 7 bases. The CDR3 has 15 residues. The V segment lost 2 bases and the J segment 1 base; nucleotides outside the gene matches: 5. Germline V gene sequence: CDR1 SGHRS, CDR2 YFSETQ. The CDR3 DNA reads as TGCGCCAGCAGCTTCCGCGGGGGATTCCAAGAGACCCAGTACTTC. Translating it yields CASSFRGGFQETQYF.

Comment on this clonotype: This sequence may be a read error, since a much larger clone differs from it by one base. The chain combines TRBV5-1 with TRBJ2-1; D might be TRBD2 (6 bases). The CDR3 consists of 12 residues. Trimming removed 0 bases at V and 15 bases at J, with 13 bases between. CDR1 is SGHRS and CDR2 is YFSETQ in the germline V gene. CDR3 protein: CASSLGRAGLFF. As DNA, the CDR3 is TGCGCCAGCAGCTTGGGTCGGGCGGGGCTGTTCTTC.

For the CDR3, the DNA is TGTGCCAGCAGCTTAAGTACCGACAGGGGTCTTTCCGGGGAGCTGTTTTTT. Translating it yields CASSLSTDRGLSGELFF. The gene calls are TRBV7-8 and TRBJ2-2; 8 bases line up with TRBD1. The germline V gene has CDR1 SGHVS and CDR2 FQNEAQ. Trimming took 2 bases from V and 6 from J; bases not matched to a gene: 11. This CDR3 has 17 residues.

This clonotype was observed at least ten times. The chain uses TRBV5-5 and TRBJ2-2; a possible D gene is TRBD1 (5 bases). The V gene's germline CDR1 is SGHKS and CDR2 YYEKEE (reference sequence). The CDR3 runs 14 residues. V gave up 4 bases and J gave up 2 bases, with 9 bases separating them. CDR3 protein: CASSRQLNTGELFF. CDR3 DNA: TGTGCCAGCAGCCGACAGTTAAACACCGGGGAGCTGTTTTTT.

Concerning this clonotype: At one end the junction does not follow the germline gene, possibly because of a read error. The chain carries TRBV4-2 and TRBJ2-1; unclear D gene. Germline CDR1 is LGHNA and CDR2 is YNFKEQ. CDR3 length equals 12 residues. As DNA, the CDR3 is TGTGCCAGCAGCCAAGATAGGGAATTATTGATCTTC. Its translation is CASSQDRELLIF.

The chain has TRBV6-2 or TRBV6-3 and TRBJ2-7; 8 nucleotides line up with TRBD1. The ends lost 6 bases at V and 2 bases at J; junction bases unmatched: 3. This CDR3 has 13 amino acids. Germline V lookup: CDR1 MNHEY, CDR2 SVGEGT. CDR3 sequence: CASRTGAAYEQYF. CDR3 DNA sequence: TGTGCCAGCAGGACAGGGGCTGCCTACGAGCAGTACTTC.

This sequence joins TRBV20-1 and TRBJ2-2, with D possibly TRBD2 on 5 matching bases. Germline CDR1 reads DFQATT; CDR2 reads SNEGSKA (reference sequence). The CDR3 loop spans 17 amino acids. The ends were cut back, 3 bases at V and 1 base at J, with 18 bases in the middle. CDR3 residues: CSASARPSGVNTGELFF. The DNA of the CDR3 is TGCAGTGCTAGTGCACGACCAAGCGGAGTGAACACCGGGGAGCTGTTTTTT.

The chain employs TRBV10-3 and TRBJ2-5; 10 bases agree with TRBD2. CDR3 length: 18 amino acids. Per germline, CDR1 ENHRY and CDR2 SYGVKD. J was trimmed by 2 bases and V by 0 bases; bases with no gene match: 9. This chain's CDR3 is CAISESATLSGGQETQYF. In nucleotides, the CDR3 is TGTGCCATCAGTGAGTCTGCCACCCTTAGCGGGGGGCAAGAGACCCAGTACTTC.

The J gene is TRBJ1-1, the V gene TRBV28; D is uncertain. Germline lookup yields CDR1 MDHEN and CDR2 SYDVKM. This CDR3 contains 13 residues. V shed 5 bases and J shed 11 bases, with 18 bases lying between them. The CDR3 sequence is CASSLPDRFAAFF. The CDR3 DNA is TGTGCCAGCAGTCTACCGGACCGTTTTGCGGCTTTCTTT.

This clonotype has more than one count but fewer than ten. This chain joins TRBV6-1 and TRBJ1-5; D not resolved. The CDR3 loop spans 14 amino acids. V shed 5 bases and J shed 6 bases, with 14 bases lying between them. Germline CDR1 is MNHNS and CDR2 is SASEGT. The CDR3 loop is CASSIGPRSQPQHF. CDR3 in DNA: TGTGCCAGCAGTATCGGACCCAGGAGTCAGCCCCAGCATTTT.

This clonotype has only a few counts. V and J are TRBV7-2 and TRBJ1-6; no definite D call. Trimming pared 5 bases from V and 2 bases from J, leaving 16 bases between. The CDR3 runs 17 residues. CDR1 is SGHTA, CDR2 FQGNSA, per germline. CDR3 sequence: CASSPHGPSAYNSPLHF. CDR3 sequence (DNA): TGTGCCAGCAGCCCCCACGGCCCTTCGGCCTATAATTCACCCCTCCACTTT.

This clonotype has more than one count but fewer than ten. The chain couples TRBV20-1 to TRBJ1-5, with 10 bases aligning to TRBD1. Germline assignment: CDR1 DFQATT and CDR2 SNEGSKA (reference sequence). Trimming took 3 bases from V and 5 from J; bases not matched to a gene: 7. The length of the CDR3 is 15 residues. This CDR3 is CSASGGQGEDQPQHF. CDR3 DNA: TGCAGTGCTAGCGGAGGACAGGGGGAGGATCAGCCCCAGCATTTT.

J is TRBJ2-7 and V is TRBV13; TRBD2 matches 7 bases. The CDR3 is 15 residues long. V lost 5 bases and J lost 0; bases outside the gene matches: 7. CDR1 PRHDT and CDR2 FYEKMQ come from the germline V gene (reference sequence). The CDR3 sequence: CASSIRGSSSYEQYF. The CDR3, as DNA: TGTGCCAGCAGCATACGCGGGAGCAGCTCCTACGAGCAGTACTTC.

This clonotype was seen at least ten times. The chain links TRBV12-3 or TRBV12-4 to TRBJ2-3, with 7 positions matching TRBD1. The CDR3 sequence is 14 residues long. The junction had 11 bases not matched to a gene; V was cut back by 8 bases and J by 6 bases. The CDR3, as DNA: TGTGCCAGCGCCGGGACAGCAGACCTGGATACGCAGTATTTT. It translates to CASAGTADLDTQYF.

This clonotype was seen only a few times. The chain links TRBV29-1 to TRBJ2-7; the match to TRBD1 covers 11 bases. V was pared by 6 bases and J by 4 bases, with 5 bases of the junction left unmatched. The CDR3 consists of 13 residues. From germline, CDR1 is SQVTM and CDR2 ANQGSEA. As DNA, the CDR3 is TGCAGCGTAAGCCGGGACAGGGGGTACGAGCAGTACTTC. This codes for CSVSRDRGYEQYF.